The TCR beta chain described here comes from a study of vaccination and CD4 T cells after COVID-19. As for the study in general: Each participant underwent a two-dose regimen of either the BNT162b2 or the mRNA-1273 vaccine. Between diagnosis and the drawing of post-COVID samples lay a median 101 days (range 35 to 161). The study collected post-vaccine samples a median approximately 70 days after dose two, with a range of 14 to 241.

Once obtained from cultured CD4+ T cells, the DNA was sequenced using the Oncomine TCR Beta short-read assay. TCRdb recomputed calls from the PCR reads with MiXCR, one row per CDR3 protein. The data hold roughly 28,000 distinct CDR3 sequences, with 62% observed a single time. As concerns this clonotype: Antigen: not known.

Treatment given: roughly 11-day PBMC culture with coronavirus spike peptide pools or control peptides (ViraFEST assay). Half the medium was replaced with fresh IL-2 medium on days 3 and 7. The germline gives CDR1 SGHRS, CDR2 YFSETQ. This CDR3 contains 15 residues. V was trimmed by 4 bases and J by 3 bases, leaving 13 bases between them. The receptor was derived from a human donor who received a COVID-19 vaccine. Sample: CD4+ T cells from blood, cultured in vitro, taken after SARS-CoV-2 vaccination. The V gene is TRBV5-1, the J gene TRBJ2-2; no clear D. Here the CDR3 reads CASSPRADDTGELFF. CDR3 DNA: TGCGCCAGCAGCCCCCGGGCGGATGACACCGGGGAGCTGTTTTTT.